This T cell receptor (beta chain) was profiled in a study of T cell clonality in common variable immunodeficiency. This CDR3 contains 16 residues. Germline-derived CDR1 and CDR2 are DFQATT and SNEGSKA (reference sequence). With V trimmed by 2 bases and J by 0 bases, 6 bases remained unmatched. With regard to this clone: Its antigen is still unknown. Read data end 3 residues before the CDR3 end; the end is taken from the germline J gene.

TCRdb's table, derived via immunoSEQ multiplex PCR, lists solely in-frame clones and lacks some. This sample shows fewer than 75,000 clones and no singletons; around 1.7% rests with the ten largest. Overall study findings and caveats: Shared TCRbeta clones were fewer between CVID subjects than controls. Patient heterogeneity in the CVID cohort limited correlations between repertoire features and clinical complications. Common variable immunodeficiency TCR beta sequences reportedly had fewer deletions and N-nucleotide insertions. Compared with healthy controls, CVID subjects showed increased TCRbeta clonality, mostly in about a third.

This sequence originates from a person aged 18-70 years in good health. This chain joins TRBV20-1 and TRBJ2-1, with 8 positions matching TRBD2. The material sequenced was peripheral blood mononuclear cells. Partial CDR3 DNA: TGCAGTGCTAGACTCATAGCGGGAATCTCCTACAATGAG. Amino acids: CSARLIAGISYNE. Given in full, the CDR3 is CSARLIAGISYNEQFF.